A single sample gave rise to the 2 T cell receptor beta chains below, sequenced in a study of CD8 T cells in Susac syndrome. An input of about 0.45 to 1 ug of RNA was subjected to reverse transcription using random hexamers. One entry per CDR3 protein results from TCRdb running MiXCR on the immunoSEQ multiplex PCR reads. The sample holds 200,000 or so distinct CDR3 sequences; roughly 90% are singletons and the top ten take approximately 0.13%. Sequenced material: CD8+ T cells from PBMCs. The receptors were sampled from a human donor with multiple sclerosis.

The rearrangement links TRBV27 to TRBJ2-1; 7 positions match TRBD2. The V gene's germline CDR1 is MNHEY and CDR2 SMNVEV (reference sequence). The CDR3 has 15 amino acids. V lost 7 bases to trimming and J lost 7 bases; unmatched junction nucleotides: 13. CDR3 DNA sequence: TGTGCCAGCACTTCGGGAACTAGCGAGTTTAATGAGCAGTTCTTC. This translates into CASTSGTSEFNEQFF.

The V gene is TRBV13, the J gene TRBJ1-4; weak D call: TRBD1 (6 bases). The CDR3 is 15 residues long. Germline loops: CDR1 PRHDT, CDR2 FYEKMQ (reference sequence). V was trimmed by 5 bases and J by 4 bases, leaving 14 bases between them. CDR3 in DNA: TGTGCCAGCAGCCTGCGGGGGGCGGGTAATGAAAAACTGTTTTTT. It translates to CASSLRGAGNEKLFF.